The clone carrying this TCR beta chain was recorded only once. This table comes from immunoSEQ multiplex PCR, and its TCRdb copy is limited to in-frame clones, with some not included. This sample carries roughly 78,000 clones, roughly 88% of them seen once, and the ten largest clones take around 28%. The data belong to a study of blood T cell repertoires in COVID-19. CDR3 length: 14 residues. V was trimmed by 2 bases and J by 2 bases, leaving 10 bases between them. Looked up from germline, CDR1 is MNHNS and CDR2 is SASEGT. Sequencing input: peripheral blood. The chain is built from TRBV6-1 and TRBJ2-7, with D possibly TRBD1 on 5 matching bases. The TCR originated in a man aged 45-60 years with acute or convalescent COVID-19. CDR3 DNA: TGTGCCAGCAGTGAATGGGGCGGAACCTACGAGCAGTACTTC. Translated, it gives CASSEWGGTYEQYF.